These 12 T cell receptor beta chains were all obtained from the same sample, sequenced in a study of T cells in Graves' hyperthyroidism and ophthalmopathy. The TCR beta CDR3 regions underwent amplification using RNA transcripts as the source. TCR CDR3 underwent first-round RT-PCR with the HTBI primer set. One entry per CDR3 protein results from TCRdb running MiXCR on the multiplex PCR reads. The profile covers under 400,000 distinct CDR3 sequences, with approximately 22% appearing a single time and 50% to 65% taken by the ten largest. Source material: blood. All receptors derive from a woman between 50 and 59 years old with Graves' hyperthyroidism.

The sample holds a few counts of this clonotype. The rearrangement uses TRBV20-1 and TRBJ2-1, with D perhaps TRBD2 (5 bases). CDR1 is DFQATT and CDR2 is SNEGSKA in the germline V gene (reference sequence). CDR3 size: 14 residues. Between the trimmed V and J ends, which lost 1 base and 7 bases, there was a span of 14 bases. The DNA for the CDR3 is TGCAGTGCTAGAGGCGGCGGGCAGTTAAATGAGCAGTTCTTC. This encodes CSARGGGQLNEQFF.

This clonotype occurred a few times. This chain joins TRBV5-1 and TRBJ2-7; D gene ambiguous. Germline V CDR1 and CDR2: SGHRS, YFSETQ. Trimming shortened V by 0 bases and J by 6 bases, and 4 bases separated the two germline ends. This CDR3 is 11 amino acids long. In nucleotides, the CDR3 is TGCGCCAGCAGCTTGGAGCGCGAGCAGTACTTC. Its protein product is CASSLEREQYF.

This sequence joins TRBV12-3 or TRBV12-4 and TRBJ2-1; 8 positions match TRBD2. Trimming removed 3 bases from V and 9 bases from J; junction bases left unmatched: 16. The CDR3 contains 17 residues. The CDR3 nucleotides are TGTGCCAGCAGTTTTTCCGTCGGGACTAGTGGAACGGGTGAGCAGTTCTTC. Amino acid sequence: CASSFSVGTSGTGEQFF.

Remarks on this clonotype: An end of the junction differs from the germline gene, which may be a read error. The rearrangement uses TRBV6-5 and TRBJ2-5; 7 nucleotides agree with TRBD2. Germline-derived CDR1 and CDR2 are MNHEY and SVGAGI. The CDR3 has 13 residues. CDR3 DNA sequence: TGTGCCAGCAGTTTTCAGGCGGGGGAGACCCGGTACTTC. As protein: CASSFQAGETRYF.

J is TRBJ2-4 and V is TRBV11-2; 12 bases match TRBD2. Unmatched junction bases numbered 8, after V lost 6 bases and J lost 2 bases. CDR3 size: 17 residues. The V gene's germline CDR1 is SGHAT and CDR2 FQNNGV. The chain's CDR3 is CASSLTSGGVPKNIQYF. CDR3 bases: TGTGCCAGCAGTTTGACTAGCGGGGGTGTCCCCAAAAACATTCAGTACTTC.

This clonotype was detected many times. The chain is built from TRBV7-9 and TRBJ2-7; D gene unclear. There are 14 residues in the CDR3. CDR1 SEHNR and CDR2 FQNEAQ come from the germline V gene (reference sequence). Deletions cut 5 bases from V and 2 bases from J, with 13 bases between. The CDR3 here is CASSPLGLTYEQYF. In DNA form, the CDR3 reads TGTGCCAGCAGCCCTCTCGGCCTCACCTACGAGCAGTACTTC.

At least ten counts were recorded for this clonotype. The rearrangement links TRBV18 to TRBJ2-6; D gene unclear. Germline assignment: CDR1 KGHSH and CDR2 LQKENI. The V gene lost 4 bases and the J gene lost 4 bases, with 14 bases spanning the gap. This CDR3 has 16 amino acids. The CDR3 loop is CASSLQASLGANVLTF. In DNA, the CDR3 is TGTGCCAGCTCACTTCAGGCGTCTTTGGGGGCCAACGTCCTGACTTTC.

V is TRBV19 and J is TRBJ2-1, with TRBD2 identical over 9 bases. Germline CDR1 is LNHDA and CDR2 is SQIVND (reference sequence). V lost 4 bases and J lost 7; bases outside the gene matches: 14. The CDR3 has 17 amino acids. The CDR3 bases are TGTGCCAGTAGTACTCTTCGGGTCAGCGGGGGGAGAAATGAGCAGTTCTTC. As protein: CASSTLRVSGGRNEQFF.

Notes on this clonotype: Given a much more abundant clone one base away, this may be a read error. V gene TRBV30 combines with J gene TRBJ1-2; D is uncertain. CDR3 length: 15 amino acids. Germline loops: CDR1 GTSNPN, CDR2 SVGIG (reference sequence). CDR3 sequence (DNA): TGTGCCTGGAGAGACCCTTACAAATCAAACTATGGCCACACCTTC. Amino acid sequence: CAWRDPYKSNYGHTF.

The V gene is TRBV7-8, the J gene TRBJ2-7, with D uncertain. Germline V gene sequence: CDR1 SGHVS, CDR2 FQNEAQ. This CDR3 is built from 14 residues. Trimming shortened V by 0 bases and J by 2 bases, and 8 bases separated the two germline ends. CDR3 loop: CASSLANRAYEQYF. DNA for the CDR3: TGTGCCAGCAGCTTAGCGAACAGAGCCTACGAGCAGTACTTC.

This clonotype was counted a few times. Here the CDR3 reads CASSVGTGENTGELFF. The CDR3 bases are TGTGCCAGCAGCGTTGGGACAGGGGAAAACACCGGGGAGCTGTTTTTT. J is TRBJ2-2 and V is TRBV11-2, with TRBD1 identical over 10 bases. The V gene's germline CDR1 is SGHAT and CDR2 FQNNGV. CDR3 size: 16 residues. The V and J ends lost 5 bases and 2 bases, in that order; junction bases with no gene match: 5.

This clonotype was detected ten times or more. J is TRBJ2-5 and V is TRBV5-6, with 9 bases identical to TRBD1. The germline V gene has CDR1 SGHDT and CDR2 YYEEEE. The ends lost 2 bases at V and 5 bases at J; junction bases unmatched: 7. The CDR3 runs 15 residues. In DNA, the CDR3 is TGTGCCAGCAGCTTCCGGGACAGGGTGTTGGAGACCCAGTACTTC. Encoded protein: CASSFRDRVLETQYF.